These T cell receptor beta chains were read from a single sample in a study of blood T cells in healthy people across ages. MiXCR, run by TCRdb on the 5' RACE reads, gives a single entry per CDR3 protein. Counted here are 2 million or so distinct CDR3 sequences, roughly 50% occurring once; the ten biggest clones make up approximately 2.1%. The sample consisted of blood. All receptors derive from a woman aged 40 to 55 in good health. The CDR3 runs from the conserved cysteine through the conserved F or W. Each record gives: V gene, J gene, CDR3 protein.

>TRBV6-2/TRBV6-3|TRBJ2-3
CASSLRGRPDTQYF
>TRBV2|TRBJ2-6
CAGRTSSGANVLTF
>TRBV20-1|TRBJ2-7
CSARDGASGGISYEQYF
>TRBV5-6|.
CASSSLRRRYEQYF
>TRBV5-6|TRBJ2-4
CASSRADRASGQYF
>TRBV7-2|TRBJ2-1
CASSLGTLQFF
>TRBV3-1|TRBJ2-5
CASSQNEETQYF
>TRBV9|TRBJ2-1
CASSVGRLAGSYNEQFF
>TRBV20-1|TRBJ2-1
CSARDPWGTYDEQFF
>TRBV29-1|TRBJ2-1
CSVDGGIFNEQFF
>TRBV28|TRBJ2-7
CASSLGSIGSYEQYF
>TRBV27|TRBJ1-2
CASSQGAHLGYTF
>TRBV4-3|TRBJ1-4
CASSQDTAGSLKGKLFF
>TRBV20-1|TRBJ2-5
CSAILAYQETQYF
>TRBV4-3|TRBJ2-1
CASSHQMTADNEQFF
>TRBV13|TRBJ2-5
CASSAGLAGGPGETQYF
>TRBV7-9|TRBJ2-1
CASSRAGLSYNEQFF
>TRBV29-1|TRBJ2-1
CSAGLAWDEQFF
>TRBV10-2|TRBJ2-7
CASRLAGAAHEQYF
>TRBV4-2|TRBJ1-5
CASSQDLRQPQHF
>TRBV4-2|TRBJ1-2
CASSYSVRARNYGYTF
>TRBV15|TRBJ2-5
CAIGREPPEVETQYF
>TRBV7-2|TRBJ2-7
CASSLGTGPDGEQYF
>TRBV7-2|TRBJ2-1
CASSLGGVGTYNEQFF
>TRBV3-1|TRBJ2-5
CASSQIPQETQYF
>TRBV6-1|TRBJ1-5
CATKLTGNNQPQHF
>TRBV11-1|TRBJ2-1
CASSLAGSGREQFF
>TRBV6-2/TRBV6-3|TRBJ2-1
CASSNLRGSYNEQFF
>TRBV11-2|TRBJ1-5
CASRGRVGQPQHF
>TRBV7-9|TRBJ1-4
CASSSPWGTTNEKLFF
>TRBV20-1|TRBJ2-7
CSAEPQGVYEQYF
>TRBV6-2/TRBV6-3|TRBJ2-3
CVSSLVIGEISTDTQYF
>TRBV4-2|TRBJ1-4
CASSLAAMRENEKLFF
>TRBV11-2|TRBJ2-3
CASSLGTSGHTQYF
>TRBV5-1|.
CASSPTGSDEQYF
>TRBV7-8|TRBJ2-2
CASGVGNTGELFF
>TRBV4-2|TRBJ2-3
CASTRGDSTDTQYF
>TRBV11-2|TRBJ1-2
CASSLSGVIYGYTF
>TRBV20-1|TRBJ2-1
CSARGKGLAGGLDEQFF
>TRBV5-1|TRBJ1-2
CASSTGQTHYGYTF
>TRBV20-1|TRBJ2-1
CSARGLSEQFF
>TRBV7-2|TRBJ2-7
CASSLVGVNSYEQYF
>TRBV4-3|TRBJ2-7
CASSQDVTSYEQYF
>TRBV28|TRBJ2-5
CASSLRRDSYQETQYF
>TRBV7-8|TRBJ1-2
CASSPYPGTGAGYTF
>TRBV5-1|TRBJ2-3
CASSLAGNADTQYF
>TRBV5-4|TRBJ2-5
CASSPDKRYRETQYF
>TRBV7-7|TRBJ2-1
CASSLAAGGHYNEQFF
>TRBV7-2|TRBJ2-7
CASSSRQGWSEQYF
>TRBV7-2|TRBJ2-3
CASSLGGRTPYETQYF
>TRBV4-2|TRBJ1-5
CASSQDQASNQPQHF
>TRBV20-1|.
CSARPPQGRAHEQYF
>TRBV14|TRBJ1-6
CASSQDVEGRLHF